Below are 11 T cell receptor beta chains sequenced from a single sample in a study of human T cells and chemical hapten exposure. Sample time point: patch test 3, about 24 weeks after DPC sensitization. The treatment is: therapeutic diphenylcyclopropenone sensitization with weekly scalp DPC. TCRdb analysed the RACE reads with MiXCR anew, one entry per CDR3 protein. The profile shows approximately 60,000 distinct CDR3 sequences, around 10% of them singletons. The specimen comprised whole blood, sampled in connection with sensitization to the hapten diphenylcyclopropenone (DPC). These receptors were collected from a woman aged 25-40 years with alopecia areata. Some clones in this sample may be carry-over from other donors' samples.

This clonotype was recorded many times. The CDR3 bases are TGCAGCGCCACAGCGTTTCGGAACACTGAAGCTTTCTTT. It codes for CSATAFRNTEAFF. The chain carries TRBV29-1 and TRBJ1-1; D call uncertain. Between the trimmed V and J ends, which lost 7 bases and 1 base, there was a span of 13 bases. Germline-derived CDR1 and CDR2 are SQVTM and ANQGSEA. This CDR3 has 13 amino acids.

The CDR3, as DNA: TGTGCCAGCAGACCAGGGTCGCCGGAGACCCAGTACTTC. Residues: CASRPGSPETQYF. V gene TRBV6-2 or TRBV6-3 combines with J gene TRBJ2-5, with D possibly TRBD1 on 5 matching bases. CDR1 and CDR2 (germline): MNHEY, SVGEGT. CDR3 length: 13 residues. V shed 6 bases and J shed 5 bases, with 13 bases lying between them.

The chain recombines TRBV28 with TRBJ2-3, with 16 bases aligning to TRBD2. The CDR3 spans 19 residues. V dropped 6 bases and J dropped 5; count of bases not matched to a gene: 14. From germline, CDR1 is MDHEN and CDR2 SYDVKM. The CDR3 loop reads CASSSGTSGRARRGDTQYF. CDR3 coding DNA: TGTGCCAGCAGCTCCGGGACTAGCGGGAGGGCCAGGCGAGGAGATACGCAGTATTTT. The full variable domain, in which reference TRBV28 and TRBJ2-3 provide the parts outside the CDR3, is DVKVTQSSRYLVKRTGEKVFLECVQDMDHENMFWYRQDPGLGLRLIYFSYDVKMKEKGDIPEGYSVSREKKERFSLILESASTNQTSMYLCASSSGTSGRARRGDTQYFGPGTRLTVL.

This clonotype was seen ten or more times. J is TRBJ1-3 and V is TRBV30, with D unresolved. Germline values: CDR1 GTSNPN, CDR2 SVGIG (reference sequence). CDR3 length: 11 residues. The V and J ends lost 3 bases and 2 bases respectively, with 2 bases between them. The CDR3 reads CAWSTGNTIYF. The CDR3 DNA is TGTGCCTGGAGCACTGGAAACACCATATATTTT. The whole variable domain, remainder taken from reference TRBV30 and TRBJ1-3, is SQTIHQWPATLVQPVGSPLSLECTVEGTSNPNLYWYRQAAGRGLQLLFYSVGIGQISSEVPQNLSASRPQDRQFILSSKKLLLSDSGFYLCAWSTGNTIYFGEGSWLTVV.

The CDR3 nucleotides read TGTGCCAGCAGTTCGGACAGGGTTGGACGAATGGGTTCACCCCTCCACTTT. Its translation: CASSSDRVGRMGSPLHF. The V and J genes are TRBV2 and TRBJ1-6, with TRBD1 identical over 8 bases. V trimming: 5 bases; J trimming: 9 bases; junction bases outside the gene matches: 15. This CDR3 is built from 17 residues. Germline lookup yields CDR1 SNHLY and CDR2 FYNNEI.

In its sample, this clonotype was seen many times. This chain links TRBV23-1 with TRBJ2-3; D call uncertain. TRBV23-1 is recorded as an ORF, its role being uncertain. V was trimmed by 0 bases and J by 0 bases, leaving 19 bases between them. The CDR3 has 19 residues. DNA for the CDR3: TGCGCCAGCAGTCAATCAGCAGTACCGTACTTTACTAGCACAGATACGCAGTATTTT. Its translation: CASSQSAVPYFTSTDTQYF.

The V and J genes are TRBV7-8 and TRBJ2-7, with 8 bases aligning to TRBD1. Germline CDR1 reads SGHVS; CDR2 reads FQNEAQ. The CDR3 totals 14 residues. Germline trimming cut 3 bases from V and 2 bases from J; bases unmatched to any gene: 3. This CDR3 is CASSFGTGTYEQYF. CDR3 coding DNA: TGTGCCAGCAGCTTTGGGACAGGCACCTACGAGCAGTACTTC.

The chain carries TRBV20-1 and TRBJ2-5; a possible D gene is TRBD2 (6 bases). Trimming left V 4 bases short and J 4 bases short, with 13 bases between. Germline V gene sequence: CDR1 DFQATT, CDR2 SNEGSKA (reference sequence). This CDR3 comprises 13 residues. This CDR3 is CSAITSSRETQYF. The CDR3, as DNA: TGCAGTGCTATTACTAGCTCGAGAGAGACCCAGTACTTC.

This clonotype has only a few counts. The chain links TRBV11-2 to TRBJ1-2; 8 bases agree with TRBD1. CDR3 size: 15 residues. V was clipped by 2 bases and J by 4 bases; unmatched bases: 6. Germline V gene sequence: CDR1 SGHAT, CDR2 FQNNGV. CDR3 coding DNA: TGTGCCAGCAGCTTAACCGGGACAGGCCCCTATGGCTACACCTTC. Amino acids: CASSLTGTGPYGYTF.

This clonotype showed up many times. The chain employs TRBV20-1 and TRBJ2-3; 8 nucleotides line up with TRBD2. Germline V gene lookup returns CDR1 DFQATT and CDR2 SNEGSKA (reference sequence). The CDR3 runs 14 residues. Trimming cost V 2 bases and J 4 bases; bases outside gene matches: 5. The CDR3 DNA is TGCAGTGCTAGACCGGGACTAGTCCCAGATACGCAGTATTTT. This gives the protein CSARPGLVPDTQYF.

This clonotype was counted between two and nine times. V usage is TRBV6-5 and J usage is TRBJ2-5; 9 bases map to TRBD1. The CDR3 contains 14 residues. V lost 6 bases, J lost 5 bases, and 7 bases stayed unmatched. Germline CDR1 MNHEY, CDR2 SVGAGI. CDR3 nucleotides: TGTGCCAGCAGAGACGGACAGGGGAGCGAGACCCAGTACTTC. This sequence encodes CASRDGQGSETQYF.